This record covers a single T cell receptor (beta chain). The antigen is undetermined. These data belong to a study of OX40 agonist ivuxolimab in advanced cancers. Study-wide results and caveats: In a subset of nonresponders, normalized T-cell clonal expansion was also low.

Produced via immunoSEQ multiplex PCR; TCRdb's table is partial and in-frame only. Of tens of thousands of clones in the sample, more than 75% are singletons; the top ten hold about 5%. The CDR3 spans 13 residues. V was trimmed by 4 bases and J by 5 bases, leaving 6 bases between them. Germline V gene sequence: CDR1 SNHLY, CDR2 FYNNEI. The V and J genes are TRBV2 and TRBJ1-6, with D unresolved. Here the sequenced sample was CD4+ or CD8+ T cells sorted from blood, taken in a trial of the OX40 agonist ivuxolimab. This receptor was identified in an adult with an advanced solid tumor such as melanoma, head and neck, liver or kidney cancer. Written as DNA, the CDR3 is TGTGCCAGCAGTGCTCAAAATAATTCACCCCTCCACTTT. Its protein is CASSAQNNSPLHF. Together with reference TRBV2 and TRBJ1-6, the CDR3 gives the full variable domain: EPEVTQTPSHQVTQMGQEVILRCVPISNHLYFYWYRQILGQKVEFLVSFYNNEISEKSEIFDDQFSVERPDGSNFTLKIRSTKLEDSAMYFCASSAQNNSPLHFGNGTRLTVT.